One sample yielded the 21 T cell receptor beta chains listed below, sequenced in a study of blood T cell repertoires in COVID-19. Clones were read by immunoSEQ multiplex PCR, and TCRdb kept only the in-frame ones, dropping some. This sample has about 150,000 clones; 70% to 85% occur once, and the top ten carry roughly 7.9%. The sequenced material came from peripheral blood. These receptor sequences come from a woman between 45 and 60 years old in a cohort sampled during active or convalescent COVID-19.

The J gene is TRBJ2-3, the V gene TRBV6-6, with D unclear. In germline, CDR1 is MNHNY, CDR2 SVGAGI (reference sequence). The CDR3 runs 20 residues. Trimming took off 5 bases at V and 3 bases at J, with 30 bases between the two ends. The CDR3 DNA reads TGTGCCAGCAGTCCCACCGAGCCCGCCCAAGCGAGGCCTGAGACAGATACGCAGTATTTT. It translates to CASSPTEPAQARPETDTQYF.

The table lists this clone with a few counts. The chain joins TRBV19 to TRBJ1-2, with a tentative D call TRBD1 (5 bases). Germline V gene data show CDR1 as LNHDA and CDR2 as SQIVND (reference sequence). CDR3 length: 15 residues. V gave up 3 bases and J gave up 3 bases, with 14 bases separating them. This chain's CDR3 is CASSIGGDWDYGYTF. The CDR3 DNA reads as TGTGCCAGTAGTATTGGAGGGGATTGGGACTATGGCTACACCTTC.

This sequence joins TRBV10-3 and TRBJ1-3, with D tentatively TRBD1 (5 bases). The CDR3 runs 15 residues. The V end lost 0 bases, the J end lost 3 bases, and 9 bases lay between the germline ends. In germline, CDR1 is ENHRY, CDR2 SYGVKD. CDR3 amino acids: CAISESIGVGNTIYF. The CDR3 DNA sequence: TGTGCCATCAGTGAGTCGATAGGGGTTGGAAACACCATATATTTT.

The J gene is TRBJ1-2, the V gene TRBV19; D is ambiguous. The CDR3 runs to 14 residues. Germline CDR1 and CDR2: LNHDA and SQIVND (reference sequence). V was shortened by 1 base and J by 3 bases, with 9 bases between the two germline ends. The CDR3 region has the DNA TGTGCCAGTAGTATAGCCGACGGGTACTATGGCTACACCTTC. This codes for CASSIADGYYGYTF.

The V gene is TRBV6-5, the J gene TRBJ2-2; a weak D match, TRBD2 (5 bases). The CDR3 covers 16 residues. V dropped 1 base and J dropped 1 base, with 10 bases sitting between them. CDR1 MNHEY and CDR2 SVGAGI come from the germline V gene. In DNA form, the CDR3 reads TGTGCCAGCAGTTACTTGGACGGACTGAACACCGGGGAGCTGTTTTTT. This gives the protein CASSYLDGLNTGELFF.

This clone has only one observation. The CDR3 sequence is CASSIDLWRGADTQYF. Written as DNA, the CDR3 is TGTGCCAGTAGTATAGATCTTTGGCGGGGGGCAGATACGCAGTATTTT. The V gene is TRBV19, the J gene TRBJ2-3, with TRBD2 matching over 8 bases. This CDR3 has 16 amino acids. CDR1 and CDR2 (germline): LNHDA, SQIVND (reference sequence). V trimming: 0 bases; J trimming: 4 bases; junction bases outside the gene matches: 6.

The table lists this clone with a few counts. The chain couples TRBV6-4 to TRBJ2-5; 13 nucleotides match TRBD2. Losses at the gene ends were 6 bases for V and 3 bases for J; bases not matched to a gene: 7. From germline, CDR1 is MRHNA and CDR2 SNTAGT. This CDR3 is 16 amino acids long. This CDR3 reads CASSTSGGAPEETQYF. CDR3 DNA: TGTGCCAGCAGCACTAGCGGGGGGGCTCCCGAAGAGACCCAGTACTTC.

The rearrangement links TRBV9 to TRBJ2-7; 7 bases line up with TRBD1. Trimming took 7 bases from V and 4 from J; bases not matched to a gene: 11. Germline V gene data show CDR1 as SGDLS and CDR2 as YYNGEE. There are 14 residues in the CDR3. CDR3 sequence (DNA): TGTGCCAGCGGTGAGGGGACAGCCGCTTACGAGCAGTACTTC. It specifies CASGEGTAAYEQYF.

The V call is TRBV19, the J call TRBJ1-5; D is uncertain. The CDR3 has 16 amino acids. Trimming took off 1 base at V and 2 bases at J, with 12 bases between the two ends. Germline V gives CDR1 LNHDA, CDR2 SQIVND (reference sequence). CDR3 loop: CASSIGSGWGNQPQHF. The DNA of the CDR3 is TGTGCCAGTAGTATAGGATCGGGTTGGGGCAATCAGCCCCAGCATTTT.

The chain employs TRBV6-5 and TRBJ1-6; D is uncertain. This CDR3 is built from 15 residues. Trimming removed 7 bases at V and 7 bases at J, with 17 bases between. CDR1 and CDR2 (germline): MNHEY, SVGAGI. The CDR3 nucleotides are TGTGCCAGCAAGGCGGGTTCGCGGGAAAATTCACCCCTCCACTTT. Its translation is CASKAGSRENSPLHF.

The chain joins TRBV24-1 to TRBJ2-1; 9 bases match TRBD2. Germline loops: CDR1 KGHDR, CDR2 SFDVKD. Germline trimming cut 8 bases from V and 8 bases from J; bases unmatched to any gene: 18. CDR3 length equals 17 residues. In DNA, the CDR3 is TGTGCCACCACCCCTACCCCTCCGCGGGGGGGTAGGGATGAGCAGTTCTTC. Its protein product is CATTPTPPRGGRDEQFF.

This chain joins TRBV4-1 and TRBJ1-1, with a possible D match to TRBD1 (6 bases). CDR3 size: 14 residues. The germline CDR1 and CDR2 sequences are MGHRA and YSYEKL. Trimming took 6 bases from V and 4 from J, leaving 15 bases between them. CDR3 sequence (DNA): TGCGCCAGCAGACTTCACGGACAGACCACTGAAGCTTTCTTT. It encodes CASRLHGQTTEAFF.

The rearrangement uses TRBV2 and TRBJ1-4; maybe TRBD1 (6 bases). This CDR3 has 15 amino acids. Germline V lookup: CDR1 SNHLY, CDR2 FYNNEI. V lost 6 bases, J lost 3 bases, and 14 bases lay in between. In DNA form, the CDR3 reads TGTGCCAGCAGCGCCGACAGGAGCCCTAATGAAAAACTGTTTTTT. Protein: CASSADRSPNEKLFF.

This chain connects TRBV3-1 (or the pseudogene TRBV3-2) to TRBJ2-7; the match to TRBD1 covers 9 bases. CDR3 length: 14 amino acids. Germline trimming cut 2 bases from V and 3 bases from J; bases unmatched to any gene: 2. CDR1 is LGHDT and CDR2 is YNNKEL in the germline V gene (reference sequence). CDR3 loop: CASSQQGQGYEQYF. In nucleotides, the CDR3 is TGTGCCAGCAGCCAACAGGGACAGGGCTACGAGCAGTACTTC.

The gene calls are TRBV5-4 and TRBJ2-1; 8 bases match TRBD1. Trimming took 0 bases from V and 4 from J; bases not matched to a gene: 3. CDR3 length: 15 amino acids. Germline V gene lookup returns CDR1 SGHNT and CDR2 YYREEE (reference sequence). CDR3 protein: CASSLAGGGYNEQFF. CDR3 DNA sequence: TGTGCCAGCAGCTTGGCAGGGGGCGGTTACAATGAGCAGTTCTTC.

The V gene is TRBV29-1, the J gene TRBJ2-1; D unclear. The germline gives CDR1 SQVTM, CDR2 ANQGSEA. V lost 5 bases and J 0 bases, leaving 8 bases between the germline ends. The CDR3 sequence is 13 residues long. The CDR3 is CSVQWSSYNEQFF. As DNA, the CDR3 is TGCAGCGTTCAGTGGAGCTCCTACAATGAGCAGTTCTTC.

The gene calls are TRBV5-6 and TRBJ1-1; D is unresolved. This CDR3 is 15 amino acids long. Per germline, CDR1 SGHDT and CDR2 YYEEEE. Trimming took 4 bases from V and 11 from J, leaving 24 bases between them. The CDR3 is CASSPDPTDTTKAFF. In nucleotides, the CDR3 is TGTGCCAGCAGCCCCGATCCAACCGACACGACCAAGGCTTTCTTT.

The table lists this clone with a count of one. CDR3 amino acids: CASSLPNLYGYTF. The CDR3 bases are TGTGCCAGCAGCTTACCCAACCTATATGGCTACACCTTC. The V and J genes are TRBV7-2 and TRBJ1-2; D is unresolved. Germline V lookup: CDR1 SGHTA, CDR2 FQGNSA. Between the trimmed V and J ends, which lost 2 bases and 5 bases, there was a span of 9 bases. The length of the CDR3 is 13 residues.

This clone is categorized as medium-sized. The J gene is TRBJ2-3, the V gene TRBV6-2 or TRBV6-3; 10 bases agree with TRBD2. Trimming removed 2 bases from V and 6 bases from J; junction bases left unmatched: 2. The CDR3 is 14 amino acids. The germline CDR1 and CDR2 sequences are MNHEY and SVGEGT. The CDR3 reads CASSYSGGADTQYF. The CDR3 DNA sequence: TGTGCCAGCAGTTACAGCGGGGGGGCCGATACGCAGTATTTT.

The gene calls are TRBV2 and TRBJ1-1, with 8 nucleotides matching TRBD1. CDR1 and CDR2 (germline): SNHLY, FYNNEI. This CDR3 is built from 15 residues. V shed 6 bases and J 3 bases; nucleotides not matched to a gene: 9. CDR3 sequence (DNA): TGTGCCAGCAGGGGACCAGGGGGCGGGTACACTGAAGCTTTCTTT. It specifies CASRGPGGGYTEAFF.

This sequence joins TRBV27 and TRBJ2-2; 7 bases fit TRBD1. CDR3 size: 15 residues. Looked up from germline, CDR1 is MNHEY and CDR2 is SMNVEV (reference sequence). J gave up 0 bases and V 7 bases, and 5 bases lay outside the gene matches. The CDR3 loop reads CASKPGTANTGELFF. DNA for the CDR3: TGTGCCAGCAAACCCGGGACAGCGAACACCGGGGAGCTGTTTTTT.